The 32 T cell receptor beta chains below were found in one sample sequenced in a study of human thymus T cells. Resections were taken during corrective heart surgery, and the thymus tissue came from these. TCRdb keeps only in-frame clones here, not all; method: immunoSEQ multiplex PCR. The sample lists fewer than 85,000 clones, 95% occurring once. The sample taken for sequencing was thymus tissue. Receptors originate from a girl less than two years old with a congenital heart defect but otherwise immunologically healthy.

CDR3 DNA: TGTGCCAGCAGCCAAGATGGGGGCAGCCCCTCTGGAAACACCATATATTTT. As protein: CASSQDGGSPSGNTIYF. The chain combines TRBV4-2 with TRBJ1-3, with a weak D call TRBD1 (6 bases). Trimming cost V 0 bases and J 0 bases, with 12 bases left between them. The CDR3 loop spans 17 amino acids. The germline V gene encodes CDR1 LGHNA and CDR2 YNFKEQ.

The chain carries TRBV10-2 and TRBJ2-5; 13 nucleotides align to TRBD2. This CDR3 has 22 residues. V shed 0 bases, J shed 5 bases, and the junction held 21 bases outside the gene matches. Germline V gene data show CDR1 as WSHSY and CDR2 as SAAADI. The CDR3 is CASSESRWTSGSMLPGGETQYF. For the CDR3, the DNA is TGCGCCAGCAGTGAGTCGCGGTGGACTAGCGGGAGTATGTTGCCGGGAGGGGAGACCCAGTACTTC.

The rearrangement uses TRBV5-6 and TRBJ2-1; perhaps TRBD1 as D (5 bases). The CDR3 spans 17 residues. V dropped 0 bases and J dropped 5 bases, with 18 bases sitting between them. Germline V CDR1 and CDR2: SGHDT, YYEEEE. CDR3 amino acids: CASSLGRAGFADNEQFF. The CDR3 DNA sequence: TGTGCCAGCAGCTTGGGCAGGGCCGGGTTCGCTGACAATGAGCAGTTCTTC.

The chain uses TRBV5-6 and TRBJ1-1; D unclear. Germline V gives CDR1 SGHDT, CDR2 YYEEEE. V was pared by 1 base and J by 1 base, with 8 bases between. This CDR3 is built from 14 residues. CDR3 sequence: CASSLLDRNTEAFF. The DNA of the CDR3 is TGTGCCAGCAGCTTGTTGGACCGGAACACTGAAGCTTTCTTT.

The V gene is TRBV11-3, the J gene TRBJ2-2, with D hard to call. This CDR3 has 13 residues. CDR1 SGHNT and CDR2 YENEEA come from the germline V gene. V lost 5 bases and J 5 bases, leaving 9 bases between the germline ends. Written as DNA, the CDR3 is TGTGCCAGCAGCACTTGGAAGACCGGGGAGCTGTTTTTT. Amino acid sequence: CASSTWKTGELFF.

In this sample, this clone turned up once. The CDR3 region has the DNA TGCGCCAGCAGACCACCGGGACAGGGGAACTATGGCTACACCTTC. This sequence encodes CASRPPGQGNYGYTF. The chain combines TRBV5-1 with TRBJ1-2; 10 bases are shared with TRBD1. Germline V CDR1 and CDR2: SGHRS, YFSETQ. V shed 5 bases, J shed 2 bases, and the junction held 6 bases outside the gene matches. There are 15 residues in the CDR3.

This clone occurred once. The V and J genes are TRBV7-2 and TRBJ2-7; either TRBD1 or TRBD2 may supply D (8 bases each). Germline CDR1 SGHTA, CDR2 FQGNSA. Trimming removed 4 bases from V and 2 bases from J, with 24 bases in between. The CDR3 is 18 amino acids. CDR3 bases: TGTGCCAGCAGCTCTTGGACAGGGACTAGTCCCCCTACCTACGAGCAGTACTTC. Its translation is CASSSWTGTSPPTYEQYF. Using reference TRBV7-2 and TRBJ2-7 for the parts outside the CDR3, the full variable domain is GAGVSQSPSNKVTEKGKDVELRCDPISGHTALYWYRQSLGQGLEFLIYFQGNSAPDKSGLPSDRFSAERTGGSVSTLTIQRTQQEDSAVYLCASSSWTGTSPPTYEQYFGPGTRLTVT.

In this sample, this clone turned up once. V gene TRBV6-6 combines with J gene TRBJ2-7; 9 nucleotides match TRBD2. J gave up 0 bases and V 6 bases, and 6 bases lay outside the gene matches. The CDR3 consists of 15 residues. Germline V gene data show CDR1 as MNHNY and CDR2 as SVGAGI (reference sequence). DNA of the CDR3: TGTGCCAGCAGCCCTAGACTAGCGGACTCCTACGAGCAGTACTTC. This translates into CASSPRLADSYEQYF.

This chain connects TRBV5-6 to TRBJ1-3, with D possibly matching TRBD1 (6 bases). Germline V gives CDR1 SGHDT, CDR2 YYEEEE. CDR3 length: 17 amino acids. V lost 4 bases, J lost 2 bases, and 19 bases lay in between. The DNA of the CDR3 is TGTGCCAGCAGCCCCGATCCAGGGGCGAGGGCTGGAAACACCATATATTTT. The encoded protein is CASSPDPGARAGNTIYF.

This rearrangement joins TRBV7-2 to TRBJ1-5; 8 bases map to TRBD1. The germline V gene has CDR1 SGHTA and CDR2 FQGNSA. V lost 1 base to trimming and J lost 5 bases; unmatched junction nucleotides: 4. The CDR3 is 15 amino acids. The CDR3 DNA reads as TGTGCCAGCAGCTTAGAGGACAGGGTCGATCAGCCCCAGCATTTT. Its protein product is CASSLEDRVDQPQHF.

The chain has TRBV6-5 and TRBJ2-5, with D perhaps matching TRBD1 (6 bases). The CDR3 loop spans 14 amino acids. The V gene lost 5 bases and the J gene lost 1 base, with 11 bases spanning the gap. The germline V gene has CDR1 MNHEY and CDR2 SVGAGI. CDR3 DNA sequence: TGTGCCAGCAGTCTACAGGGTGTCCAAGAGACCCAGTACTTC. This encodes CASSLQGVQETQYF.

The gene calls are TRBV2 and TRBJ2-1; 10 positions agree with TRBD2. This CDR3 comprises 13 residues. The J segment lost 6 bases and the V segment lost 6 bases, leaving 2 bases of the junction unmatched. CDR1 SNHLY and CDR2 FYNNEI come from the germline V gene. The CDR3 nucleotides read TGTGCCAGCAGGGCTAGCGGGAGCAATGAGCAGTTCTTC. Its translation is CASRASGSNEQFF.

In this sample, this clone turned up once. The J gene is TRBJ1-4, the V gene TRBV7-6, with D uncertain. Trimming shortened V by 5 bases and J by 5 bases, and 9 bases separated the two germline ends. From germline, CDR1 is SGHVS and CDR2 FNYEAQ. The CDR3 consists of 13 residues. The CDR3 DNA sequence: TGTGCCAGCAGCGCGTTGGGGAATGAAAAACTGTTTTTT. Protein: CASSALGNEKLFF.

This chain joins TRBV5-1 and TRBJ2-6; no clear D. In germline, CDR1 is SGHRS, CDR2 YFSETQ. The CDR3 is made up of 21 amino acids. Trimming removed 2 bases at V and 1 base at J, with 25 bases between. CDR3 sequence: CASSFPTVPTSIASGANVLTF. CDR3 sequence (DNA): TGCGCCAGCAGCTTTCCCACAGTGCCTACCTCGATAGCTTCTGGGGCCAACGTCCTGACTTTC.

This sequence joins TRBV5-6 and TRBJ1-5, with D unresolved. This CDR3 spans 15 amino acids. The ends were cut back, 2 bases at V and 3 bases at J, with 12 bases in the middle. Germline V lookup: CDR1 SGHDT, CDR2 YYEEEE. CDR3 DNA sequence: TGTGCCAGCAGCTTCGGATATAGAGCCAATCAGCCCCAGCATTTT. Protein product: CASSFGYRANQPQHF. Together with reference TRBV5-6 and TRBJ1-5, the CDR3 gives the full variable domain: DAGVTQSPTHLIKTRGQQVTLRCSPKSGHDTVSWYQQALGQGPQFIFQYYEEEERQRGNFPDRFSGHQFPNYSSELNVNALLLGDSALYLCASSFGYRANQPQHFGDGTRLSIL.

V usage is TRBV7-4 and J usage is TRBJ2-5, with 12 bases fitting TRBD2. V gave up 0 bases and J gave up 4 bases; unmatched junction bases: 12. The V gene's germline CDR1 is SGHVT and CDR2 SQSDAQ. The CDR3 totals 19 residues. Here the CDR3 reads CASSLAGSSGRGAGETQYF. The CDR3 region has the DNA TGTGCCAGCAGCTTAGCGGGGTCTAGCGGGAGGGGTGCCGGAGAGACCCAGTACTTC.

The V gene is TRBV2, the J gene TRBJ2-7; 9 bases agree with TRBD1. V lost 8 bases and J lost 4; bases outside the gene matches: 9. The CDR3 consists of 14 residues. Germline V gene lookup returns CDR1 SNHLY and CDR2 FYNNEI. The CDR3: CASLAGTGRYEQYF. The CDR3 region has the DNA TGTGCCAGCCTTGCCGGGACAGGGAGGTACGAGCAGTACTTC.

The rearrangement uses TRBV27 and TRBJ1-5; no definite D call. The CDR3 consists of 13 residues. In germline, CDR1 is MNHEY, CDR2 SMNVEV (reference sequence). The V end was cut by 6 bases, the J end by 3 bases, with 9 bases between. The CDR3 protein is CASSPRTNQPQHF. The CDR3 bases are TGTGCCAGCAGCCCAAGGACCAATCAGCCCCAGCATTTT.

The genes are TRBV6-7 and TRBJ1-1; 7 positions match TRBD1. TRBV6-7 qualifies as an ORF whose function is uncertain. This CDR3 region has 15 residues. Trimming at V came to 2 bases and at J to 6 bases, leaving 9 bases not matched to a gene. CDR3 bases: TGTGCCAGCAGTTACCGGATGAGGGGGCGGGCTGAAGCTTTCTTT. This gives the protein CASSYRMRGRAEAFF.

V usage is TRBV25-1 and J usage is TRBJ1-1; D unresolved. CDR3 length: 13 amino acids. Trimming removed 4 bases at V and 8 bases at J, with 14 bases between. Looked up from germline, CDR1 is MGHDK and CDR2 is SYGVNS. This CDR3 is CASSGRRYGEAFF. The CDR3 DNA reads TGTGCCAGCAGTGGGCGCCGATATGGGGAAGCTTTCTTT.

This sequence joins TRBV27 and TRBJ1-2, with TRBD1 as a possible D gene (6 bases). V gave up 8 bases and J gave up 3 bases, with 13 bases separating them. Germline CDR1 is MNHEY and CDR2 is SMNVEV (reference sequence). The CDR3 contains 13 residues. CDR3 sequence reads: CASRRDKYYGYTF. The CDR3 DNA reads as TGTGCCAGCCGACGGGACAAGTACTATGGCTACACCTTC.

The chain carries TRBV7-2 and TRBJ2-3, with TRBD2 matching over 7 bases. CDR3 size: 15 residues. V shed 5 bases and J 6 bases; nucleotides not matched to a gene: 11. The germline CDR1 and CDR2 sequences are SGHTA and FQGNSA. CDR3 nucleotides: TGTGCCAGCAGCCCCCGTTCAAGCGGGAAGGATACGCAGTATTTT. It translates to CASSPRSSGKDTQYF.

The chain uses TRBV28 and TRBJ2-1; the match to TRBD2 covers 7 bases. In germline, CDR1 is MDHEN, CDR2 SYDVKM. V was clipped by 6 bases and J by 9 bases; unmatched bases: 11. The CDR3 extends over 14 amino acids. The CDR3 DNA reads as TGTGCCAGCAGCCCGCTTAGCGGGTGGGTTGAGCAGTTCTTC. Translation: CASSPLSGWVEQFF.

The chain joins TRBV10-3 to TRBJ1-1; D remains unclear. CDR3 length: 13 residues. Germline CDR1 is ENHRY and CDR2 is SYGVKD. The ends were cut back, 7 bases at V and 4 bases at J, with 13 bases in the middle. The CDR3 DNA reads TGTGCCATCAAGGGCGGCCGCCTCACTGAAGCTTTCTTT. Its translation: CAIKGGRLTEAFF.

The chain joins TRBV29-1 to TRBJ1-2; D ambiguous. Germline V lookup: CDR1 SQVTM, CDR2 ANQGSEA. V shed 5 bases and J shed 0 bases, with 7 bases lying between them. The CDR3 length is 12 residues. CDR3 protein: CSVFGTNYGYTF. The DNA for the CDR3 is TGCAGCGTTTTTGGGACTAACTATGGCTACACCTTC.

This chain links TRBV25-1 with TRBJ2-5; 12 bases are a match to TRBD1. CDR3 length: 14 amino acids. The V gene end was trimmed by 10 bases and the J gene end by 4 bases; junction bases not matched to a gene: 7. The V gene's germline CDR1 is MGHDK and CDR2 SYGVNS. In DNA, the CDR3 is TGTGCCACCCAGGGACAGGGGGCTCGAGAGACCCAGTACTTC. This sequence encodes CATQGQGARETQYF. Based on the CDR3 plus reference TRBV25-1 and TRBJ2-5, the full variable domain is EADIYQTPRYLVIGTGKKITLECSQTMGHDKMYWYQQDPGMELHLIHYSYGVNSTEKGDLSSESTVSRIRTEHFPLTLESARPSHTSQYLCATQGQGARETQYFGPGTRLLVL.

This chain joins TRBV5-5 and TRBJ1-2; a weak D match, TRBD1 (5 bases). The germline CDR1 and CDR2 sequences are SGHKS and YYEKEE (reference sequence). This CDR3 contains 14 residues. V was shortened by 4 bases and J by 1 base, with 11 bases between the two germline ends. CDR3 loop: CASSPDNLNYGYTF. The CDR3 DNA reads as TGTGCCAGCAGCCCGGACAACCTTAACTATGGCTACACCTTC.

This chain links TRBV4-2 with TRBJ2-5; TRBD2 aligns across 10 bases. The germline gives CDR1 LGHNA, CDR2 YNFKEQ. V lost 1 base, J lost 5 bases, and 13 bases stayed unmatched. This CDR3 comprises 18 residues. The CDR3 DNA sequence: TGTGCCAGCAGCCAAGCTCTCGGGCTAGCGGGAGTTGACGAGACCCAGTACTTC. Translated, it gives CASSQALGLAGVDETQYF.

The rearrangement links TRBV6-5 to TRBJ1-2; the D is unclear. The CDR3 loop spans 12 amino acids. V was clipped by 4 bases and J by 6 bases, with 9 bases between them. The germline V gene has CDR1 MNHEY and CDR2 SVGAGI. DNA of the CDR3: TGTGCCAGCAGTTCTGGGTCCAATGGCTACACCTTC. This codes for CASSSGSNGYTF.

The chain carries TRBV7-9 and TRBJ2-3; D is uncertain. CDR1 is SEHNR and CDR2 is FQNEAQ in the germline V gene (reference sequence). CDR3 length equals 12 residues. Trimming removed 5 bases at V and 3 bases at J, with 6 bases between. CDR3 in amino acids: CASSLGTDTQYF. In DNA form, the CDR3 reads TGTGCCAGCAGCCTCGGGACAGATACGCAGTATTTT.

The chain has TRBV11-2 and TRBJ2-2, with D hard to call. The CDR3 spans 14 residues. Germline CDR1 and CDR2: SGHAT and FQNNGV. Trimming pared 3 bases from V and 5 bases from J, leaving 10 bases between. As DNA, the CDR3 is TGTGCCAGCAGCTTTGACTTCCCAACCGGGGAGCTGTTTTTT. Translated, it gives CASSFDFPTGELFF. The full variable domain, completed using reference TRBV11-2 and TRBJ2-2, is EAGVAQSPRYKIIEKRQSVAFWCNPISGHATLYWYQQILGQGPKLLIQFQNNGVVDDSQLPKDRFSAERLKGVDSTLKIQPAKLEDSAVYLCASSFDFPTGELFFGEGSRLTVL.

About this clone: One end of the junction is discordant with germline, which a read error may explain. The rearrangement uses TRBV7-2 and TRBJ2-5, with 10 bases aligning to TRBD2. Germline-derived CDR1 and CDR2 are SGHTA and FQGNSA. The length of the CDR3 is 16 residues. CDR3 sequence (DNA): TGTGCCAGCAGCCTAGCGGGGGCGAGAGGCCAAGAGACCCAGTACTTC. Translating gives CASSLAGARGQETQYF.